This T cell receptor beta chain was identified in a study of a mutant IDH1 vaccine in newly diagnosed glioma. Study-wide context: The first vaccination came 4-6 weeks after radiotherapy alone, or with temozolomide cycles.

A remark on this clone: The antigen is unknown.

Here immunoSEQ multiplex PCR was the method, and the copy in TCRdb shows in-frame clones only, minus some. The sample yields roughly 30,000 clones, roughly four fifths seen once. As to time point: week 5, during vaccination. Each vaccine dose was 300 ug of mutant IDH1 20-mer peptide, with topical imiquimod. The J segment lost 1 base and the V segment lost 8 bases, leaving 5 bases of the junction unmatched. Germline V lookup: CDR1 MDHEN, CDR2 SYDVKM. This CDR3 contains 14 residues. Study-wide results and caveats: Altogether, around 93% of patients exhibited vaccine-induced immune responses.

This TCR was sampled from a young man with glioma. Source: PBMCs, taken from a glioma patient whose treatment included an IDH1 peptide vaccine. This chain uses TRBV28 with TRBJ1-5; 7 bases line up with TRBD1. The DNA of the CDR3 is TGTGCCAGCTTGACAGGGATAAGCAATCAGCCCCAGCATTTT. Translation: CASLTGISNQPQHF.